The clone carrying this TCR beta chain was seen more than once but under ten times. The assay was immunoSEQ multiplex PCR, and TCRdb's table has in-frame clones only and misses some. The profile shows 300,000 to 350,000 clones, just over 85% of them singletons. This record comes from a study of blood T cell repertoires in COVID-19. The wider study: PBMCs, B-cell-depleted T cells, or T cells provided the cDNA or gDNA that made up the material.

CDR3 size: 17 residues. The trim removed 7 bases at V and 4 bases at J, leaving 14 bases unmatched. In germline, CDR1 is MNHEY, CDR2 SVGEGT. Those who participated ranged in age from 18 to 89 years and resided in 24 US areas. Sequencing used PBMCs or T cells enriched from blood (not recorded which). The sequence was collected from a middle-aged woman with acute COVID-19. The chain is built from TRBV6-2 or TRBV6-3 and TRBJ2-7; 12 positions agree with TRBD2. The CDR3 nucleotides are TGTGCCAGCACCCCCCTAGCGGGAGGGAGTGGTCGATACGAGCAGTACTTC. It is translated as CASTPLAGGSGRYEQYF.